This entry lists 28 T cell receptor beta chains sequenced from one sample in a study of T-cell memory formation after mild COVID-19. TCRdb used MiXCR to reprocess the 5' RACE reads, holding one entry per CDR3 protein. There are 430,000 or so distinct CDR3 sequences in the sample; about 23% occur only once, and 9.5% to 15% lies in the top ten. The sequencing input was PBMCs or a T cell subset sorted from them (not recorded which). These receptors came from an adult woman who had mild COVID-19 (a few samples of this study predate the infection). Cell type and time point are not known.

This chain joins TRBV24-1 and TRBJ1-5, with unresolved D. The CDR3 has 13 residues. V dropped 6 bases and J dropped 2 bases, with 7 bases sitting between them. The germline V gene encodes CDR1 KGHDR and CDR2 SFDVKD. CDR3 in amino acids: CATSLVGNQPQHF. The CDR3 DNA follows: TGTGCCACCAGTCTTGTCGGCAATCAGCCCCAGCATTTT.

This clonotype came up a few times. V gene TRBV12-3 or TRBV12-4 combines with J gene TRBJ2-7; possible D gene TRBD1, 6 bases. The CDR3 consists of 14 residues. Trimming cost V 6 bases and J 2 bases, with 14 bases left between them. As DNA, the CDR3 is TGTGCCAGCAGCTCCGACAGGATTGCCTACGAGCAGTACTTC. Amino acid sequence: CASSSDRIAYEQYF.

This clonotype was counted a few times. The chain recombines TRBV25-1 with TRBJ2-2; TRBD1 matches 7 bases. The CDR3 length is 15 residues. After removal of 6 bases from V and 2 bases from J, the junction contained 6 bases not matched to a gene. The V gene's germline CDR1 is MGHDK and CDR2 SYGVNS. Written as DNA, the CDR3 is TGTGCCAGCAGGGAGACAGGGAAAAACACCGGGGAGCTGTTTTTT. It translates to CASRETGKNTGELFF.

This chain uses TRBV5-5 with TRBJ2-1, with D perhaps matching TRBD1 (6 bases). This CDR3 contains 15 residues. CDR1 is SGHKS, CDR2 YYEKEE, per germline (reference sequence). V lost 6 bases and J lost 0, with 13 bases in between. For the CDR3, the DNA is TGTGCCAGCACCTCCGGGACACTCTCCTACAATGAGCAGTTCTTC. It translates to CASTSGTLSYNEQFF.

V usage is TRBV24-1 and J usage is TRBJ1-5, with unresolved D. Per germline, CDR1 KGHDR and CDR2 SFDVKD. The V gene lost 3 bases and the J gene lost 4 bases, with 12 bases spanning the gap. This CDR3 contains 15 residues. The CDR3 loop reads CATSDAAVANQPQHF. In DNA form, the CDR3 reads TGTGCCACCAGTGATGCCGCGGTAGCAAATCAGCCCCAGCATTTT.

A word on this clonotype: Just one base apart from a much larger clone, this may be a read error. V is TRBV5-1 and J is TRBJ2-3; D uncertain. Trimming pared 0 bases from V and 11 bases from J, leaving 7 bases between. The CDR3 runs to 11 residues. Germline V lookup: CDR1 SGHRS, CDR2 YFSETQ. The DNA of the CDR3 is TGCGCCAGCAGCTTGGAAAATAAGCAGTATTTT. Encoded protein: CASSLENKQYF.

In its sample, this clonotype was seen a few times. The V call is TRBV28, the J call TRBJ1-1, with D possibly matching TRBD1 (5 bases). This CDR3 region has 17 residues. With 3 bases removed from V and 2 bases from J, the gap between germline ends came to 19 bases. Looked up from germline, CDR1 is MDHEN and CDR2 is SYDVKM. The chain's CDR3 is CASSFFSLRQPNTEAFF. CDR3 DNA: TGTGCCAGCAGTTTCTTTTCCCTTCGACAGCCCAACACTGAAGCTTTCTTT.

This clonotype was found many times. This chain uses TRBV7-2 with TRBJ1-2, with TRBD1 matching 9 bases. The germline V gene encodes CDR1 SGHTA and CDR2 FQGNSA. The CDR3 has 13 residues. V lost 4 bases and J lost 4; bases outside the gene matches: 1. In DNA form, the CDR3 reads TGTGCCAGCAGCTCGGGACAGGGCTATGGCTACACCTTC. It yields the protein CASSSGQGYGYTF.

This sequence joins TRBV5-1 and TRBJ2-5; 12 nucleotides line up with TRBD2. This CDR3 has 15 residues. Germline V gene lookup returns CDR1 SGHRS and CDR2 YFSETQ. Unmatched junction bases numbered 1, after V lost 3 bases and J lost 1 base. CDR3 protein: CASSSSGRGQETQYF. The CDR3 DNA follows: TGCGCCAGCAGCTCTAGCGGGAGGGGCCAAGAGACCCAGTACTTC.

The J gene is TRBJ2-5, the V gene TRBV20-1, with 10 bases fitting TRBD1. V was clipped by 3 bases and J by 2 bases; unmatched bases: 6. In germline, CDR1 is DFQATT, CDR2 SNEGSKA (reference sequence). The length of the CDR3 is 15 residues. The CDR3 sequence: CSASSGTGVQETQYF. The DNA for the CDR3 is TGCAGTGCTAGTTCCGGGACAGGGGTACAAGAGACCCAGTACTTC.

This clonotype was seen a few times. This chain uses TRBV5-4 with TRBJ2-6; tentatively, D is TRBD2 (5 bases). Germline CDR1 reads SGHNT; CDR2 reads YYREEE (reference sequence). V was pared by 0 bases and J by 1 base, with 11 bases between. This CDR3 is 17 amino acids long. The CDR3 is CASSLAPRGSGANVLTF. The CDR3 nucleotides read TGTGCCAGCAGCTTGGCTCCACGGGGATCTGGGGCCAACGTCCTGACTTTC.

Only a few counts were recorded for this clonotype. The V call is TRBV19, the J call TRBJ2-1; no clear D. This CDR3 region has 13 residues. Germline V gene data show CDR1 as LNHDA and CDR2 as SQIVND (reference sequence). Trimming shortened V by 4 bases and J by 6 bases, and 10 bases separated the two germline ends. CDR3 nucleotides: TGTGCCAGTAGTAACTCCGCCTTCAATGAGCAGTTCTTC. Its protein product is CASSNSAFNEQFF. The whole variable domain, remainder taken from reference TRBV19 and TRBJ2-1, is DGGITQSPKYLFRKEGQNVTLSCEQNLNHDAMYWYRQDPGQGLRLIYYSQIVNDFQKGDIAEGYSVSREKKESFPLTVTSAQKNPTAFYLCASSNSAFNEQFFGPGTRLTVL.

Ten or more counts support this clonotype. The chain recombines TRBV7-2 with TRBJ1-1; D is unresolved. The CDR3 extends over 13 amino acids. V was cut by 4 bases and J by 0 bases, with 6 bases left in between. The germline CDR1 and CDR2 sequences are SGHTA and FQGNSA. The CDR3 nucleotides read TGTGCCAGCAGCTCCCAGATGAACACTGAAGCTTTCTTT. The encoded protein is CASSSQMNTEAFF. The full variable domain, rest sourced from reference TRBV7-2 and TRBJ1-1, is GAGVSQSPSNKVTEKGKDVELRCDPISGHTALYWYRQSLGQGLEFLIYFQGNSAPDKSGLPSDRFSAERTGGSVSTLTIQRTQQEDSAVYLCASSSQMNTEAFFGQGTRLTVV.

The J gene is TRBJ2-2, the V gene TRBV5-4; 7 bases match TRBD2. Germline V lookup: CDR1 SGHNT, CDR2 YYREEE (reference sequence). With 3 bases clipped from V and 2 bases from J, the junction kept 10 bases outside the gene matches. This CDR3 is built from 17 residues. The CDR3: CASSSGSSGVNTGELFF. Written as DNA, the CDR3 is TGTGCCAGCAGCTCCGGATCCAGCGGGGTTAACACCGGGGAGCTGTTTTTT.

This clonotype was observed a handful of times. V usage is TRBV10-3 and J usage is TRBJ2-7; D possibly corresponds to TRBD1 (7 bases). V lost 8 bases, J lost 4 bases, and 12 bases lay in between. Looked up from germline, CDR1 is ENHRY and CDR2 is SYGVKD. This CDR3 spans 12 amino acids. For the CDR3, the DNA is TGTGCCATCGGGGCAGGGGGGTACGAGCAGTACTTC. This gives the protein CAIGAGGYEQYF.

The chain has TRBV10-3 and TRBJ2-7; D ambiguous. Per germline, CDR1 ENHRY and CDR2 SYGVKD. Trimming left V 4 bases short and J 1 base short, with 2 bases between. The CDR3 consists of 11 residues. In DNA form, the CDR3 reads TGTGCCATCAGTGCATCCTACGAGCAGTACTTC. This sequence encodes CAISASYEQYF.

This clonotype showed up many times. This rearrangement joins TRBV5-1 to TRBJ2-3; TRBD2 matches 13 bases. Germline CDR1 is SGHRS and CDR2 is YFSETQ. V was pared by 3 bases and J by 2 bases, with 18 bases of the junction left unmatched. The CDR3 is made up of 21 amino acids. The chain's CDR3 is CASSSRGLAGESSGVTDTQYF. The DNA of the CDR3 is TGCGCCAGCAGCTCGCGCGGACTAGCGGGGGAATCGTCAGGTGTCACAGATACGCAGTATTTT.

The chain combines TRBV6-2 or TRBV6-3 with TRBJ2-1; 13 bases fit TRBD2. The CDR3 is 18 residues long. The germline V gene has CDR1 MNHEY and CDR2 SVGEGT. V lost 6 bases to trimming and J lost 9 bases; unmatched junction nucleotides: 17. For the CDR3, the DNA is TGTGCCAGCAGCCAAGGGACAGGACTAGCGGGAGAGTGGGGTGAGCAGTTCTTC. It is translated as CASSQGTGLAGEWGEQFF.

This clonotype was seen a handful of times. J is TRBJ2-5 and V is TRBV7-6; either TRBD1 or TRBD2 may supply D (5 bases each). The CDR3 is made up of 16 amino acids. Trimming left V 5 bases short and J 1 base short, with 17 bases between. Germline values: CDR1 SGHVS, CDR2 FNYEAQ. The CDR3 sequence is CASSPSSHGTQETQYF. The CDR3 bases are TGTGCCAGCAGCCCAAGTTCTCACGGGACCCAAGAGACCCAGTACTTC. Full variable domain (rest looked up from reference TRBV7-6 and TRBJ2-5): GAGVSQSPRYKVTKRGQDVALRCDPISGHVSLYWYRQALGQGPEFLTYFNYEAQQDKSGLPNDRFSAERPEGSISTLTIQRTEQRDSAMYRCASSPSSHGTQETQYFGPGTRLLVL.

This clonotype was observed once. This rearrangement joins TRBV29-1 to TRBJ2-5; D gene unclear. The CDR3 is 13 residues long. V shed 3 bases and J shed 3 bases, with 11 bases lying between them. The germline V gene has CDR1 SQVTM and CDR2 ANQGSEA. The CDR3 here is CSVEVTVKETQYF. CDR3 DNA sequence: TGCAGCGTTGAGGTAACAGTGAAAGAGACCCAGTACTTC.

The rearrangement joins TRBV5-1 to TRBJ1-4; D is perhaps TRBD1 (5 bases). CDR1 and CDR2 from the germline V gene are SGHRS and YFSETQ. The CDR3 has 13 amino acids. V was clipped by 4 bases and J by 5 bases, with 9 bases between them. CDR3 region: CASSPQGNEKLFF. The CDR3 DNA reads TGCGCCAGCAGCCCTCAGGGAAATGAAAAACTGTTTTTT.

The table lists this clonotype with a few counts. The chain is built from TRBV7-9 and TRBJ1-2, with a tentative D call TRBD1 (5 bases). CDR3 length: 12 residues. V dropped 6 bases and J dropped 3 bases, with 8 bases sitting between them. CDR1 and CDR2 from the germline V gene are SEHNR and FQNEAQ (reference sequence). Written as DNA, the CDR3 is TGTGCCAGCAGGGGGACCGACTATGGCTACACCTTC. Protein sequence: CASRGTDYGYTF.

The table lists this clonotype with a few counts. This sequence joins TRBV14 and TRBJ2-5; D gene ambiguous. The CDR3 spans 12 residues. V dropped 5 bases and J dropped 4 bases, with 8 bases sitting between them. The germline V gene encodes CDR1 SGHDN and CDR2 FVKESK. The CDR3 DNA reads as TGTGCCAGCAGCAAGGGCAGAGAGACCCAGTACTTC. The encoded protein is CASSKGRETQYF.

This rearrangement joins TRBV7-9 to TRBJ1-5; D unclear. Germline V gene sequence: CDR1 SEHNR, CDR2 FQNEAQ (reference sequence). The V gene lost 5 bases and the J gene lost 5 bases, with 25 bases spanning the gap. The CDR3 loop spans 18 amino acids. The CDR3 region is CASSAVNARVGLHQPQHF. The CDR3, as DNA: TGTGCCAGCAGCGCAGTAAATGCCCGGGTGGGCCTCCATCAGCCCCAGCATTTT.

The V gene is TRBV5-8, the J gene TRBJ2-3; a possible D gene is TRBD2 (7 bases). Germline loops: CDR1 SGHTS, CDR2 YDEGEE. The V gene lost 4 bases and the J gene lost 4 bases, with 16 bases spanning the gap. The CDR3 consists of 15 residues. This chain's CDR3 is CASSLVRGAADTQYF. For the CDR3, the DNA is TGTGCCAGCAGCCTGGTACGGGGGGCGGCAGATACGCAGTATTTT.

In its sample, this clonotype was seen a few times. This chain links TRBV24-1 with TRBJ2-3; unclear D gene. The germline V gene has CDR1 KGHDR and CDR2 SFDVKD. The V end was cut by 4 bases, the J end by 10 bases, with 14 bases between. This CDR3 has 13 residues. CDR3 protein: CATSESFEDPQYF. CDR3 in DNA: TGTGCCACCAGTGAGTCCTTTGAGGACCCGCAGTATTTT.

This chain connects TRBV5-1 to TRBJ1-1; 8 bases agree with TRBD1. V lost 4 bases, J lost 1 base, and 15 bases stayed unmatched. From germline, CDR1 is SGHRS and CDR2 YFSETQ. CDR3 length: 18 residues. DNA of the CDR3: TGCGCCAGCAGCCGACGCCTTAAGACAGGGGACGAGAACACTGAAGCTTTCTTT. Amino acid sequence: CASSRRLKTGDENTEAFF.

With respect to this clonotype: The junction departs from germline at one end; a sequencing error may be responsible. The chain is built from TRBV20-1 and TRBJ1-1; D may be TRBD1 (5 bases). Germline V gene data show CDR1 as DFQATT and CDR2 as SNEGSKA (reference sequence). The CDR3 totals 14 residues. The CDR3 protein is CRARVGVADTEAFF. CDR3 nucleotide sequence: TGCAGAGCTAGAGTGGGGGTGGCGGACACTGAAGCTTTCTTT.